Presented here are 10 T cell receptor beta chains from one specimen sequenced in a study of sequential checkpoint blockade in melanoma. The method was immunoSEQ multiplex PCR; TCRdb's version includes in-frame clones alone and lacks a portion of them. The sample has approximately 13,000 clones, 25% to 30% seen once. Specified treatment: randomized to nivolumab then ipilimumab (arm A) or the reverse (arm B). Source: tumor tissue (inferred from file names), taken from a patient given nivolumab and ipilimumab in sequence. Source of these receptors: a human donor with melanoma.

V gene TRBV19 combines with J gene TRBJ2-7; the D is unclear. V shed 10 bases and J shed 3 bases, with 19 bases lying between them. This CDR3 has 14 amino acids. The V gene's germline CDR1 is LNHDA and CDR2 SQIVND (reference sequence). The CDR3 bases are TGTGCCACCTCCCCCCGTTCGCCCAGCTACGAGCAGTACTTC. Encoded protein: CATSPRSPSYEQYF. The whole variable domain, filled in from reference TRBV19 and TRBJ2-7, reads DGGITQSPKYLFRKEGQNVTLSCEQNLNHDAMYWYRQDPGQGLRLIYYSQIVNDFQKGDIAEGYSVSREKKESFPLTVTSAQKNPTAFYLCATSPRSPSYEQYFGPGTRLTVT.

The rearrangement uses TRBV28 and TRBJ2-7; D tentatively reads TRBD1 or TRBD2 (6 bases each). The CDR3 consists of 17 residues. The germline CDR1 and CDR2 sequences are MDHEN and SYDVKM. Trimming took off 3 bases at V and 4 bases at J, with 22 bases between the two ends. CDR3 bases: TGTGCCAGCAGTTTTTTTTCAGGGGAGGAGAGACCATACGAGCAGTACTTC. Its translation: CASSFFSGEERPYEQYF.

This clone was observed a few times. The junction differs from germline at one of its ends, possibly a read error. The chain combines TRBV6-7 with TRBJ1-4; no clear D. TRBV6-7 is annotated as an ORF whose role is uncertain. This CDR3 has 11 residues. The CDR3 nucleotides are TGTGCCATCAGTGACTTAGAGAAACTGTTTTTT. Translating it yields CAISDLEKLFF.

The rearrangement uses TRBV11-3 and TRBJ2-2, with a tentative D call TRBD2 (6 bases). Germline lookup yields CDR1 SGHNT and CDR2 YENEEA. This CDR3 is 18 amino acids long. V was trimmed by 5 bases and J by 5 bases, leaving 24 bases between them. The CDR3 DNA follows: TGTGCCAGCAGCCTATGGGTAGGACTACCGGGATCGACCGGGGAGCTGTTTTTT. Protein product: CASSLWVGLPGSTGELFF.

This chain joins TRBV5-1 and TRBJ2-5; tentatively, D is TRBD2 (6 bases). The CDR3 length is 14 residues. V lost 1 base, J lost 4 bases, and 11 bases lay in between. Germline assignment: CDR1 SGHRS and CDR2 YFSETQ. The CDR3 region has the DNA TGCGCCAGCAGCTTGAGTACCGGGGGAGAGACCCAGTACTTC. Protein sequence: CASSLSTGGETQYF.

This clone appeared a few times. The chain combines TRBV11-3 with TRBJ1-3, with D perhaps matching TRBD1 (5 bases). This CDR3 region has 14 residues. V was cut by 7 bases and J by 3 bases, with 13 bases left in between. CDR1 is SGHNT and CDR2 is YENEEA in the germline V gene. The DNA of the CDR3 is TGTGCCAGCACTCCAGGGAGCGGTGGAAACACCATATATTTT. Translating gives CASTPGSGGNTIYF.

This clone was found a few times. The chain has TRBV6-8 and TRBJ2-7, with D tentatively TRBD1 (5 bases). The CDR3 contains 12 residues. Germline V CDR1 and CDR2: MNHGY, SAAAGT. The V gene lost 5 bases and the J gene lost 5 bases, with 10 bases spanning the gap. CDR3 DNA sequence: TGTGCCAGCAGTGATCCAGGGAACGAGCAGTACTTC. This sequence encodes CASSDPGNEQYF.

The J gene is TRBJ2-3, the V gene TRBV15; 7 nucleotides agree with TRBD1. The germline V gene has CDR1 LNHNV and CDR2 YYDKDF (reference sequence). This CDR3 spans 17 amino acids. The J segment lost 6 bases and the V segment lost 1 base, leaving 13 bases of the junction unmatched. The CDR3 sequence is CATSRGQGQIKRDTQYF. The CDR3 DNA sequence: TGTGCCACCAGCAGAGGACAGGGACAAATAAAAAGGGATACGCAGTATTTT. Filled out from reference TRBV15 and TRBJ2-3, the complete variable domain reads DAMVIQNPRYQVTQFGKPVTLSCSQTLNHNVMYWYQQKSSQAPKLLFHYYDKDFNNEADTPDNFQSRRPNTSFCFLDIRSPGLGDTAMYLCATSRGQGQIKRDTQYFGPGTRLTVL.

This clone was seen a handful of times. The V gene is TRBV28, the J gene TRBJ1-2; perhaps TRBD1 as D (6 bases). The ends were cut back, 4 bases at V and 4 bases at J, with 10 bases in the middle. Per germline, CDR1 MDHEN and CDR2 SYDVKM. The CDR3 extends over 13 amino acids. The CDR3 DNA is TGTGCCAGCAGTTACCGGGGGCTCTATGGCTACACCTTC. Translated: CASSYRGLYGYTF.

CDR3 sequence: CASSTWVADSPSGRTYNEQFF. CDR3 coding DNA: TGTGCCAGCAGCACATGGGTCGCGGACAGCCCTAGCGGGAGGACATACAATGAGCAGTTCTTC. This chain links TRBV9 with TRBJ2-1, with 11 positions matching TRBD2. J was trimmed by 4 bases and V by 4 bases; bases with no gene match: 22. This CDR3 spans 21 amino acids. In germline, CDR1 is SGDLS, CDR2 YYNGEE.